Listed below are T cell receptor beta chains from one sample, sequenced in a study of shared clonotypes between healthy human individuals. The protocol was immunoSEQ multiplex PCR, while the TCRdb copy is restricted to in-frame clones and leaves out a portion. Of roughly 2,000,000 clones in the sample, approximately 94% were seen once. The sample was naive CD8+ T cells sorted from blood. The receptors were sampled from a man aged 18 to 29 in good health. Each CDR3 is given with its conserved first and last residue.

length: 15; V: TRBV10-2; CDR3: CASSDGGFSGNTIYF
length: 14; V: TRBV2; CDR3: CASIFSRGATEAFF
length: 14; V: TRBV7-9; CDR3: CASSLITRGETQYF
length: 14; V: TRBV10-3; CDR3: CAISDNWSNQPQHF
length: 13; V: TRBV27; CDR3: CASSFSDRDEQYF
length: 12; V: TRBV7-9; CDR3: CASSGWEEVQHF
length: 17; V: TRBV27; CDR3: CASTPGQPKATNEKLFF
length: 16; V: TRBV28; CDR3: CASSFEAGWGNQPQHF
length: 15; V: TRBV9; CDR3: CASSASGGFNTEAFF
length: 12; V: TRBV2; CDR3: CASSPGYNEQFF
length: 14; V: TRBV2; CDR3: CASSQGRREETQYF
length: 17; V: TRBV4-3; CDR3: CASSQELFSGRWDEQYF
length: 13; V: TRBV7-2; CDR3: CASSFGSNQPQHF
length: 14; V: TRBV10-3; CDR3: CAISPGQADYGYTF
length: 14; V: TRBV11-3; CDR3: CASSERTGANEQFF
length: 11; V: TRBV11-3; CDR3: CASSLLDTQYF
length: 16; V: TRBV2; CDR3: CASSDYGTGTLYEQYF
length: 17; V: TRBV7-8; CDR3: CASSLGLSGPLQETQYF
length: 15; V: TRBV2; CDR3: CASSATSGLDTEAFF
length: 12; V: TRBV28; CDR3: CASKGRQYEQYF
length: 15; V: TRBV6-1; CDR3: CASSEFFRGAYEQYF
length: 14; V: TRBV5-1; CDR3: CASSPEVGWDEQFF
length: 12; V: TRBV27; CDR3: CASSASSYEQYF
length: 11; V: TRBV25-1; CDR3: CASSYPGEQYF
length: 15; V: TRBV7-6; CDR3: CASSLVPALQETQYF
length: 14; V: TRBV5-1; CDR3: CASSLEWQTGALDF
length: 15; V: TRBV18; CDR3: CASSPGGFGQEKLFF
length: 15; V: TRBV19; CDR3: CASSQDESSYNEQFF
length: 14; V: TRBV27; CDR3: CASSFVGGSETQYF
length: 13; V: TRBV29-1; CDR3: CSVDSGSYNEQFF